This T cell receptor beta chain stems from a study of blood T cell repertoires in COVID-19. Data came from immunoSEQ multiplex PCR; TCRdb stores just in-frame clones and leaves some out. Among almost 200,000 clones listed, 70% to 90% were seen once. Trimming removed 2 bases at V and 7 bases at J, with 12 bases between. Germline CDR1 reads SGHNT; CDR2 reads YYREEE (reference sequence). This CDR3 has 14 amino acids. This clone was observed a single time. The receptor comes from a man between 60 and 75 years old with COVID-19, enrolled during active disease. The sample comprised peripheral blood. The chain carries TRBV5-4 and TRBJ2-2; D remains ambiguous. Written as DNA, the CDR3 is TGTGCCAGCAGCTTCCGACTCCCCGGCGGGGAGCTGTTTTTT. Translating it yields CASSFRLPGGELFF.